The clone carrying this T cell receptor (beta chain) appeared many times. Its antigen is unidentified. Amplified TCR beta CDR3 regions derived from RNA transcripts. The HTBI primer set was used in a first-round RT-PCR of the TCR CDR3. MiXCR was run by TCRdb on the multiplex PCR reads, yielding one entry per CDR3 protein. The sample has some 460,000 distinct CDR3 sequences; about a sixth are singletons. These data are taken from a study of T cells in Graves' hyperthyroidism and ophthalmopathy. Findings and limits, study-wide: Expanded thyroid clonotypes (above 0.001) were mostly also found in blood. A 13 V-J signature model discriminated ophthalmopathy versus stable hyperthyroidism.

The CDR3 extends over 15 amino acids. CDR1 LGHDT and CDR2 YNNKEL come from the germline V gene (reference sequence). Unmatched junction bases numbered 4, after V lost 1 base and J lost 2 bases. Diagnosis rested on symptoms, serum thyroxine and TRAb, thyroid ultrasound, and orbital computed tomography. The rearrangement joins TRBV3-1 to TRBJ2-7; 8 nucleotides line up with TRBD2. Sequences were obtained from blood. This sequence originates from a woman between 18 and 29 years old with Graves' hyperthyroidism. The DNA of the CDR3 is TGTGCCAGCAGCCAAGCTAGCGGGCGAACCTACGAGCAGTACTTC. It yields the protein CASSQASGRTYEQYF.